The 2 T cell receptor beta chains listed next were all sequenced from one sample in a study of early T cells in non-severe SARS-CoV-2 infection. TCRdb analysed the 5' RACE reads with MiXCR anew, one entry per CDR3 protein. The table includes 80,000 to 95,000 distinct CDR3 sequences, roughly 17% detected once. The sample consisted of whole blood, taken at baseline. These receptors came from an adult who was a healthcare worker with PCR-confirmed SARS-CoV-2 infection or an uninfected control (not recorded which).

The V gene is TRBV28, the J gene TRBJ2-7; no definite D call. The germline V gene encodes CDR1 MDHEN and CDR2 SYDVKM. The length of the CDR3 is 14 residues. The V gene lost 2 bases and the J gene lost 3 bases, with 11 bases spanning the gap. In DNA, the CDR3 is TGTGCCAGCAGTTTAGTTGTGACACTCTACGAGCAGTACTTC. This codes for CASSLVVTLYEQYF.

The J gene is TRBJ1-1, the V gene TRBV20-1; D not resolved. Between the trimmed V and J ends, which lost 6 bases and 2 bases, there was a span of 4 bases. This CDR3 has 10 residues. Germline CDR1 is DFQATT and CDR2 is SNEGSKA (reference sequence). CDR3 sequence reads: CSAGNTEAFF. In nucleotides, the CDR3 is TGCAGTGCAGGAAACACTGAAGCTTTCTTT.